This TCR beta chain was identified in a study of T-cell reconstitution after alpha-beta-depleted transplantation in children. TCRbeta library construction was performed incorporating unique molecular identifiers. TCRdb reanalysed the PCR reads using MiXCR and keeps one entry per CDR3 protein. The sample yields over 300,000 distinct CDR3 sequences, around 10% seen once. The V end was cut by 1 base, the J end by 4 bases, with 10 bases between. This CDR3 is built from 13 residues. Germline V gene sequence: CDR1 DFQATT, CDR2 SNEGSKA (reference sequence). The chain has TRBV20-1 and TRBJ1-2; no reliable D call. The sequenced sample was PBMCs from the stem cell graft donor, obtained from the stem cell graft. The clonotype originates from a human donor who donated a stem cell graft to a child with acute lymphoblastic leukemia. The CDR3 DNA reads as TGCAGTGCTAGAGTGTTTCAGTCCTATGGCTACACCTTC. Translating gives CSARVFQSYGYTF.